At least ten counts were recorded for the clone carrying this T cell receptor beta chain. What it binds is not known. The entry originates in a study of human T cells and chemical hapten exposure. Overall study context: Largely, small differences in pooled library volume made per-sample TCR yields vary.

Findings of the study overall: DPC sensitization did not alter TCRs above 1 in 1000 frequency.

Trimming stripped 11 bases from V and 2 bases from J, with 13 bases between. Germline loops: CDR1 SNHLY, CDR2 FYNNEI. The CDR3 consists of 13 residues. What the library attached to individual cDNA molecules were unique molecular identifiers. TCRdb reprocessed the RACE reads via MiXCR and lists one record per CDR3 protein. The sample lists approximately 370,000 distinct CDR3 sequences, 5.5% seen once, with around 8% in the top ten. Time point of the sample: pre-sensitization, week 0. Treatment here: therapeutic diphenylcyclopropenone sensitization with weekly scalp DPC. Donors, patients with alopecia ranging from 18 to 70 years old and judged suitable for DPC, provided samples.

The receptor was isolated from a woman between 18 and 30 years old with alopecia areata. Some clones in this sample may be carry-over from other donors' samples. The source was whole blood, collected in connection with sensitization to the hapten diphenylcyclopropenone (DPC). The chain carries TRBV2 and TRBJ2-1, with D perhaps TRBD1 (6 bases). The CDR3 region has the DNA TGTGCCGTCCGGGACAACACCTACAATGAGCAGTTCTTC. Encoded protein: CAVRDNTYNEQFF.